Below, 2 T cell receptor beta chains from the same sample are listed, as sequenced in a study of T-cell reconstitution after alpha-beta-depleted transplantation in children. Researchers prepared the TCRbeta library using unique molecular identifiers, the study reports. In TCRdb, the PCR reads were re-called with MiXCR into one record per CDR3 protein. The sample lists approximately 270,000 distinct CDR3 sequences, roughly 9.5% occurring once. The sequencing used PBMCs from the stem cell graft donor, collected from the stem cell graft. The receptors here all came from a human donor who donated a stem cell graft to a child with SCID.

This chain links TRBV3-1 with TRBJ2-5, with D uncertain. Germline CDR1 LGHDT, CDR2 YNNKEL (reference sequence). This CDR3 has 11 residues. CDR3 sequence reads: CTCSFMETQYF. The CDR3 nucleotides read TGTACCTGCAGTTTCATGGAGACCCAGTACTTC.

This clonotype was observed a few times. V gene TRBV27 combines with J gene TRBJ2-3; D not resolved. Trimming stripped 0 bases from V and 2 bases from J, with 9 bases between. The CDR3 is 15 amino acids. The V gene's germline CDR1 is MNHEY and CDR2 SMNVEV (reference sequence). The CDR3 loop reads CASSLSGRNTDTQYF. As DNA, the CDR3 is TGTGCCAGCAGTTTATCGGGCAGGAACACAGATACGCAGTATTTT.